These T cell receptor beta chains were read from a single sample in a study of cytomegalovirus exposure and HLA in healthy donors. Some clones are missing from TCRdb's copy, which holds only in-frame ones; the method was immunoSEQ multiplex PCR. This sample has approximately 110,000 clones, with about 84% found just once. Sequencing used PBMCs. Every receptor here comes from a man aged 40-50 years in good health and CMV-seronegative. Each CDR3 is given with its conserved first and last residue. D genes are given only for firm matches. The listing skips clone size in some rows; elsewhere it reads once, few, many or a size class.

d_call: -; j_call: TRBJ2-5; clone_size: -; v_call: TRBV7-2; cdr3_nt: TGTGCCAGCACCTTGGGGGCGGAACAAGAGACCCAGTACTTC; cdr3_aa: CASTLGAEQETQYF
d_call: TRBD1; j_call: TRBJ2-7; clone_size: few; v_call: TRBV6-5; cdr3_nt: TGTGCCAGCAGTTACGATACGACAGGGGGCTCCTACGAGCAGTACTTC; cdr3_aa: CASSYDTTGGSYEQYF
d_call: TRBD1; j_call: TRBJ1-6; clone_size: -; v_call: TRBV15; cdr3_nt: TGTGCCACCAGCAGAGATACAGGGGGCGGATCACCCCTCCACTTT; cdr3_aa: CATSRDTGGGSPLHF
d_call: -; j_call: TRBJ2-2; clone_size: -; v_call: TRBV5-4; cdr3_nt: TGTGCCAGCAGCTTTGAGGAGACCGGGGAGCTGTTTTTT; cdr3_aa: CASSFEETGELFF
d_call: TRBD1; j_call: TRBJ1-5; clone_size: -; v_call: TRBV27; cdr3_nt: TGTGCCAGCTCACAGGGGAGAGATCAGCCCCAGCATTTT; cdr3_aa: CASSQGRDQPQHF
d_call: TRBD1; j_call: TRBJ2-6; clone_size: -; v_call: TRBV7-3; cdr3_nt: TGTGCCAGCAGCTTAAGTGGGACAGGCGGGGCAGGGGCCAACGGCCTGACTTTC; cdr3_aa: CASSLSGTGGAGANGLTF
d_call: -; j_call: TRBJ2-7; clone_size: -; v_call: TRBV7-2; cdr3_nt: TGTGCCAGCAGCCCTCCCTCCTACGAGCAGTACTTC; cdr3_aa: CASSPPSYEQYF
d_call: TRBD1; j_call: TRBJ1-2; clone_size: -; v_call: TRBV2; cdr3_nt: TGTGCCACCCGCGTGGACAGGGGTGGTTATGGCTACACCTTC; cdr3_aa: CATRVDRGGYGYTF
d_call: -; j_call: TRBJ1-5; clone_size: -; v_call: TRBV10-3; cdr3_nt: TGTGCCATCAGTGAGAAAGGGGCCGAGCAGCCCCAGCATTTT; cdr3_aa: CAISEKGAEQPQHF
d_call: -; j_call: TRBJ1-1; clone_size: -; v_call: TRBV14; cdr3_nt: TGTGCCAGCAGACCCCGACAGTGGGGCATGAACACTGAAGCTTTCTTT; cdr3_aa: CASRPRQWGMNTEAFF
d_call: TRBD1; j_call: TRBJ2-2; clone_size: -; v_call: TRBV9; cdr3_nt: TGTGCCAGCAGCTACTTAGGGGGGACAGGGATCACCGGGGAGCTGTTTTTT; cdr3_aa: CASSYLGGTGITGELFF
d_call: TRBD2; j_call: TRBJ2-5; clone_size: -; v_call: TRBV30; cdr3_nt: TGTGCCTGGAGGAGGCTTAGCGGGGGGGCCTGGGAGACCCAGTACTTC; cdr3_aa: CAWRRLSGGAWETQYF
d_call: -; j_call: TRBJ2-7; clone_size: -; v_call: TRBV2; cdr3_nt: TGTGCCAGCCTCGCGGGCAGCTCCTACGAGCAGTACTTC; cdr3_aa: CASLAGSSYEQYF
d_call: TRBD1; j_call: TRBJ2-5; clone_size: -; v_call: TRBV5-4; cdr3_nt: TGTGCCAGCAGCTTGGATGGGCAGGGGGCAGAGACCCAGTACTTC; cdr3_aa: CASSLDGQGAETQYF
d_call: TRBD1; j_call: TRBJ2-3; clone_size: -; v_call: TRBV5-5; cdr3_nt: TGTGCCAGCAGCTTTGCGGGGCAAACAGGGGGAACAGATACGCAGTATTTT; cdr3_aa: CASSFAGQTGGTDTQYF
d_call: -; j_call: TRBJ2-1; clone_size: once; v_call: TRBV11-3; cdr3_nt: TGTGCCAGCAGCTTAGGGACAGCCCTCGGTGAGCAGTTCTTC; cdr3_aa: CASSLGTALGEQFF
d_call: -; j_call: TRBJ1-3; clone_size: -; v_call: TRBV5-6; cdr3_nt: TGTGCCAGCAGCTTGATAATTCTAGGGGGCTCTGGAAACACCATATATTTT; cdr3_aa: CASSLIILGGSGNTIYF
d_call: -; j_call: TRBJ2-1; clone_size: once; v_call: TRBV2; cdr3_nt: TGTGCCAGCAGTGAAAGGCTCGGGGTCTCCTACAATGAGCAGTTCTTC; cdr3_aa: CASSERLGVSYNEQFF
d_call: -; j_call: TRBJ1-1; clone_size: -; v_call: TRBV9; cdr3_nt: TGTGCCAGCAGCCCCGGGGGGTTGACTGAAGCTTTCTTT; cdr3_aa: CASSPGGLTEAFF
d_call: -; j_call: TRBJ1-4; clone_size: -; v_call: TRBV19; cdr3_nt: TGTGCCAGTAGTCGTCGGGCTAATGAAAAACTGTTTTTT; cdr3_aa: CASSRRANEKLFF
d_call: -; j_call: TRBJ2-2; clone_size: -; v_call: TRBV5-4; cdr3_nt: TGTGCCAGCAGCTGGGGGACACAGGGTCCGGCCGGGGAGCTGTTTTTT; cdr3_aa: CASSWGTQGPAGELFF
d_call: -; j_call: TRBJ1-3; clone_size: -; v_call: TRBV11-3; cdr3_nt: TGTGCCAGCAGCTTAATGTCGGGAAGGGGAAACACCATATATTTT; cdr3_aa: CASSLMSGRGNTIYF
d_call: TRBD1; j_call: TRBJ2-2; clone_size: -; v_call: TRBV19; cdr3_nt: TGTGCCAGTAGCGGGACAGGCACCGGGGAGCTGTTTTTT; cdr3_aa: CASSGTGTGELFF
d_call: -; j_call: TRBJ1-6; clone_size: -; v_call: TRBV5-1; cdr3_nt: TGCGCCAGCAGCTTGGGGGCGGCGGACTTCTATTCACCCCTCCACTTT; cdr3_aa: CASSLGAADFYSPLHF
d_call: -; j_call: TRBJ2-7; clone_size: -; v_call: TRBV9; cdr3_nt: TGTGCCAGCAGCGTAGGGGCGGGGATCTACGAGCAGTACTTC; cdr3_aa: CASSVGAGIYEQYF
d_call: -; j_call: TRBJ2-5; clone_size: -; v_call: TRBV2; cdr3_nt: TGTGCCAGCAGTGAAAAGCGGGTTTGGGAGACCCAGTACTTC; cdr3_aa: CASSEKRVWETQYF
d_call: -; j_call: TRBJ2-1; clone_size: -; v_call: TRBV14; cdr3_nt: TGTGCCAGCAGCCAAACCAGGGGAAGGGGTGAGCAGTTCTTC; cdr3_aa: CASSQTRGRGEQFF
d_call: -; j_call: TRBJ1-1; clone_size: -; v_call: TRBV7-2; cdr3_nt: TGTGCCAGCAGCTTCGGACTCTTCACTGAAGCTTTCTTT; cdr3_aa: CASSFGLFTEAFF
d_call: TRBD1; j_call: TRBJ1-1; clone_size: -; v_call: TRBV6-5; cdr3_nt: TGTGCCAGCAGTCGATCAGGGGGCTACACTGAAGCTTTCTTT; cdr3_aa: CASSRSGGYTEAFF
d_call: -; j_call: TRBJ2-5; clone_size: -; v_call: TRBV7-7; cdr3_nt: TGTGCTAGCAGCTTAGATGGGGCAGCGGAGACCCAGTACTTC; cdr3_aa: CASSLDGAAETQYF
d_call: -; j_call: TRBJ2-2; clone_size: -; v_call: TRBV4-1; cdr3_nt: TGCGCCAGCAGCCAAGGTACGGGGTTGCCCACCGGGGAGCTGTTTTTT; cdr3_aa: CASSQGTGLPTGELFF
d_call: -; j_call: TRBJ1-3; clone_size: -; v_call: TRBV5-8; cdr3_nt: TGTGCCAGCAGCTTGGGCGGGACGTCATTATCTGGAAACACCATATATTTT; cdr3_aa: CASSLGGTSLSGNTIYF
d_call: -; j_call: TRBJ1-3; clone_size: -; v_call: TRBV4-2; cdr3_nt: TGTGCCAGCAGCCAAGAACCAGGGATTCAATCCGGAAACACCATATATTTT; cdr3_aa: CASSQEPGIQSGNTIYF
d_call: -; j_call: TRBJ2-6; clone_size: few; v_call: TRBV30; cdr3_nt: TGTGCCTGGAGCCACAGGGCGAGGGGGGCCAACGTCCTGACTTTC; cdr3_aa: CAWSHRARGANVLTF
d_call: -; j_call: TRBJ2-7; clone_size: -; v_call: TRBV5-6; cdr3_nt: TGTGCCAGCAGCCTAGGACAGTCACCGGTCTCAACGGGGGAGCAGTACTTC; cdr3_aa: CASSLGQSPVSTGEQYF
d_call: TRBD1; j_call: TRBJ1-2; clone_size: -; v_call: TRBV18; cdr3_nt: TGTGCCAGCTCACCGGGACAGAAAATTAACTATGGCTACACCTTC; cdr3_aa: CASSPGQKINYGYTF
d_call: TRBD2; j_call: TRBJ2-3; clone_size: few; v_call: TRBV14; cdr3_nt: TGTGCCAGCAGCGCTCTAGCGGGGTTCTTCTCGTATTTT; cdr3_aa: CASSALAGFFSYF
d_call: -; j_call: TRBJ2-7; clone_size: once; v_call: TRBV10-3; cdr3_nt: TGTGCCATCAGGAACGGACATGCCTACGAGCAGTACTTC; cdr3_aa: CAIRNGHAYEQYF
d_call: TRBD1; j_call: TRBJ1-1; clone_size: medium-sized; v_call: TRBV4-3; cdr3_nt: TGCGCCAGCAGCCAAGATTCGGGGACAGGCAGCATGGCTTTCTTT; cdr3_aa: CASSQDSGTGSMAFF
d_call: TRBD2; j_call: TRBJ2-3; clone_size: few; v_call: TRBV6-6; cdr3_nt: TGTGCCAGCAGTGACTCGACTAGCGGGGGGGATACGCAGTATTTT; cdr3_aa: CASSDSTSGGDTQYF
d_call: -; j_call: TRBJ2-2; clone_size: medium-sized; v_call: TRBV4-3; cdr3_nt: TGCGCCAGCAGCCAAGGCCAGGACATTAACACCGGGGAGCTGTTTTTT; cdr3_aa: CASSQGQDINTGELFF
d_call: -; j_call: TRBJ2-5; clone_size: -; v_call: TRBV6-1; cdr3_nt: TGTGCCAGCAGACACCTTGAGACCCAGTACTTC; cdr3_aa: CASRHLETQYF
d_call: -; j_call: TRBJ2-7; clone_size: -; v_call: TRBV7-9; cdr3_nt: TGTGCCAGCAGCTTATACCCCCGACAGACCTCCTACGAGCAGTACTTC; cdr3_aa: CASSLYPRQTSYEQYF
d_call: -; j_call: TRBJ2-5; clone_size: -; v_call: TRBV14; cdr3_nt: TGTGCCAGCAGCAGATGGGGACAACAAGAGACCCAGTACTTC; cdr3_aa: CASSRWGQQETQYF
d_call: TRBD1; j_call: TRBJ1-2; clone_size: -; v_call: TRBV7-2; cdr3_nt: TGTGCCAGCAGCCCCGGGGCCGGGACAGGGGGCTTTGGCTACACCTTC; cdr3_aa: CASSPGAGTGGFGYTF
d_call: -; j_call: TRBJ2-3; clone_size: -; v_call: TRBV28; cdr3_nt: TGTGCCAGCAGTTTTAGCGGCAGGGGGGGCACAGATACGCAGTATTTT; cdr3_aa: CASSFSGRGGTDTQYF
d_call: -; j_call: TRBJ1-2; clone_size: -; v_call: TRBV27; cdr3_nt: TGTGCCAGCAAGCAGGGGTTCGGCTATGGCTACACCTTC; cdr3_aa: CASKQGFGYGYTF
d_call: -; j_call: TRBJ1-5; clone_size: -; v_call: TRBV9; cdr3_nt: TGTGCCAGCAGCGTAGCTCCCGAGGAGGGTGGCAATCAGCCCCAGCATTTT; cdr3_aa: CASSVAPEEGGNQPQHF
d_call: TRBD1; j_call: TRBJ1-5; clone_size: -; v_call: TRBV6-5; cdr3_nt: TGTGCCAGCAGTCTGGACAGGGATCAGCCCCAGCATTTT; cdr3_aa: CASSLDRDQPQHF
d_call: -; j_call: TRBJ2-5; clone_size: -; v_call: TRBV9; cdr3_nt: TGTGCCAGCAGCGTAGTTCCAATCCAAGAGACCCAGTACTTC; cdr3_aa: CASSVVPIQETQYF
d_call: -; j_call: TRBJ1-5; clone_size: -; v_call: TRBV29-1; cdr3_nt: TGCAGCGTTCGGACAGCCTCCAATCAGCCCCAGCATTTT; cdr3_aa: CSVRTASNQPQHF
d_call: TRBD2; j_call: TRBJ2-2; clone_size: -; v_call: TRBV9; cdr3_nt: TGTGCCAGCAGCAGTACTAGCGGGGGGGCCCCGGGGGAGCTGTTTTTT; cdr3_aa: CASSSTSGGAPGELFF
d_call: TRBD2; j_call: TRBJ2-7; clone_size: few; v_call: TRBV11-2; cdr3_nt: TGTGCCAGCACCCCGGGACTAGCGGGGCCCGCTTTCGAGCAGTACTTC; cdr3_aa: CASTPGLAGPAFEQYF